This entry concerns a single T cell receptor beta chain. What it binds is unknown. These data are taken from a study of PD-1 blockade in classical Hodgkin lymphoma. Overall study: Nivolumab 3 mg/kg was given intravenously every 2 weeks. The study's findings and limits: Complete responders started with a diversity level that resembled newly diagnosed patients at baseline. Significantly greater TCR diversity emerged by C4D1 in CD4+ cells but not CD8+ cells.

Time point denoted: cycle 4 day 1 (C4D1), after five to seven weeks of nivolumab. Brentuximab vedotin exposure varied among the patients, all of whom had relapsed after autologous stem cell transplantation. Best response was recorded as complete response, partial response or progressive disease. The CDR3 totals 11 residues. V lost 8 bases and J lost 7, with 11 bases in between. Germline V CDR1 and CDR2: MNHNS, SASEGT. Profiling relied on immunoSEQ multiplex PCR, and the TCRdb table lists in-frame clones only, not all of them. The profile shows tens of thousands of clones, roughly three quarters of them singletons.

The chain joins TRBV6-1 to TRBJ1-1, with TRBD1 as a possible D gene (6 bases). The sequencing used peripheral blood mononuclear cells (PBMCs), collected before the fourth cycle of nivolumab. The clonotype originates from a human donor with classical Hodgkin lymphoma. In nucleotides, the CDR3 is TGTGCCAGCCAGGGGTGGGATGAAGCTTTCTTT. Amino acid sequence: CASQGWDEAFF.